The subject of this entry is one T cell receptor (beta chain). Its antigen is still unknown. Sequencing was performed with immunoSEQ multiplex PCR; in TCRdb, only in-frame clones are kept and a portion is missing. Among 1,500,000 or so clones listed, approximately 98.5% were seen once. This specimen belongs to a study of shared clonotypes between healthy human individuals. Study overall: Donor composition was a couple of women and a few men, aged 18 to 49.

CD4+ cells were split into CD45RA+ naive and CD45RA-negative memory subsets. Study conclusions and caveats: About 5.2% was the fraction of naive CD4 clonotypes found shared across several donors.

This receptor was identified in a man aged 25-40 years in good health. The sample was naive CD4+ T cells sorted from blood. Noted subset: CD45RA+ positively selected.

The CDR3 DNA follows: TGTGCCAGTAGTCCCCGTACGGGTGGCGAGCAGTACTTC. It translates to CASSPRTGGEQYF. The V and J genes are TRBV19 and TRBJ2-7; D not certain. With 5 bases removed from V and 6 bases from J, the gap between germline ends came to 14 bases. CDR3 length: 13 residues. Germline lookup yields CDR1 LNHDA and CDR2 SQIVND (reference sequence).